Below, one TCR beta chain is given with its context. Its antigen remains unidentified. Genomic DNA, serving as template, underwent TCR beta VDJ and CDR3 profiling. TCRdb re-called the reads through MiXCR, storing one row per CDR3 protein. This table holds more than 100,000 distinct CDR3 sequences, 35% to 50% found once. The data are from a study of CD8+CD57+ T cells in acquired aplastic anemia. Study-level background: Average DNA yield from sorted CD4+ and CD8+ cells was around 3 ug.

Study-wide points: CD8+ Simpson's diversity in patients was not significantly different from that in controls. Patients and controls had in common 25 to 30 CD8+ CDR3 sequences.

The V end lost 0 bases, the J end lost 4 bases, and 9 bases lay between the germline ends. Germline CDR1 is SGHNT and CDR2 is YYREEE (reference sequence). The CDR3 spans 14 residues. Sequences were obtained from sorted CD4+, CD8+, or CD8+CD57+ T cells (not recorded which) from PBMCs. The V call is TRBV5-4, the J call TRBJ2-3; the D call may be TRBD1 or TRBD2 (5 bases each). This clonotype originated in a human donor in good health, serving as a control. The CDR3 is CASSLARGPDTQYF. Written as DNA, the CDR3 is TGTGCCAGCAGCTTGGCGAGGGGTCCAGATACGCAGTATTTT. Drawing the rest from reference TRBV5-4 and TRBJ2-3, the complete variable domain is ETGVTQSPTHLIKTRGQQVTLRCSSQSGHNTVSWYQQALGQGPQFIFQYYREEENGRGNFPPRFSGLQFPNYSSELNVNALELDDSALYLCASSLARGPDTQYFGPGTRLTVL.